The present entry profiles one TCR beta chain with its context. Antigen specificity is unknown. The data originate from a study of OX40 agonist ivuxolimab in advanced cancers. For the study at large: The eligibility criteria allowed prior anti-PD-1, anti-PD-L1 or anti-CTLA-4 therapy, and about 40% had some. Findings and caveats of the study: Also showing low normalized T-cell clonal expansion were some of the nonresponders.

Sequenced by immunoSEQ multiplex PCR; TCRdb stores in-frame clones only, minus some. In the table there are 46,000 or so clones, around nine tenths of which are singletons. The CDR3 is 16 residues long. CDR1 and CDR2 (germline): SEHNR, FQNEAQ (reference sequence). V gave up 5 bases and J gave up 0 bases, with 16 bases separating them. Sequencing used CD4+ or CD8+ T cells sorted from blood, obtained in a trial of the OX40 agonist ivuxolimab. The chain employs TRBV7-9 and TRBJ2-5; the D gene is possibly TRBD2 (6 bases). The sequence was obtained from an adult with an advanced solid tumor such as melanoma, head and neck, liver or kidney cancer. The CDR3 loop is CASSPPSGGDQETQYF. DNA for the CDR3: TGTGCCAGCAGCCCACCTTCGGGCGGGGACCAAGAGACCCAGTACTTC.